These 23 T cell receptor beta chains share one sample of origin, sequenced in a study of patients and donors after allogeneic stem cell transplantation. Using its own MiXCR run on the RT-PCR reads, TCRdb lists one record per CDR3 protein. This table holds fewer than 30,000 distinct CDR3 sequences, 35% to 45% found once. Sequencing was performed on blood, either unsorted or a sorted T cell fraction (not recorded which). The receptors come from a human donor who was either an allogeneic HSCT recipient or a stem cell or donor lymphocyte infusion donor (not recorded which). It is not recorded whose cells these are; they may come from a transplant donor.

The chain carries TRBV2 and TRBJ1-3, with no clear D. V was clipped by 2 bases and J by 4 bases, with 6 bases between them. Germline V CDR1 and CDR2: SNHLY, FYNNEI. The CDR3 covers 13 residues. CDR3 coding DNA: TGTGCCAGCAGTGAACCCCCCGGAAACACCATATATTTT. Its translation: CASSEPPGNTIYF. The variable domain in full, with the rest retrieved from reference TRBV2 and TRBJ1-3, is EPEVTQTPSHQVTQMGQEVILRCVPISNHLYFYWYRQILGQKVEFLVSFYNNEISEKSEIFDDQFSVERPDGSNFTLKIRSTKLEDSAMYFCASSEPPGNTIYFGEGSWLTVV.

The V call is TRBV5-6, the J call TRBJ1-4, with 7 bases matching TRBD1. In germline, CDR1 is SGHDT, CDR2 YYEEEE. J lost 3 bases, V lost 2 bases, and 7 bases had no gene match. CDR3 size: 16 residues. The DNA of the CDR3 is TGTGCCAGCAGCTTACCCGACAGGGCACCTAATGAAAAACTGTTTTTT. Translating gives CASSLPDRAPNEKLFF.

The chain carries TRBV25-1 and TRBJ2-7; perhaps TRBD1 as D (5 bases). The CDR3 length is 15 residues. V was clipped by 1 base and J by 3 bases, with 13 bases between them. Per the germline V gene, CDR1 is MGHDK and CDR2 is SYGVNS. The CDR3 reads CASSELGPPRYEQYF. DNA for the CDR3: TGTGCCAGCAGTGAATTGGGGCCGCCGCGCTACGAGCAGTACTTC.

This clonotype was observed a handful of times. The chain links TRBV15 to TRBJ2-7; tentatively, D is TRBD1 or TRBD2 (5 bases each). Trimming stripped 0 bases from V and 2 bases from J, with 14 bases between. CDR1 is LNHNV, CDR2 YYDKDF, per germline (reference sequence). There are 16 residues in the CDR3. CDR3 coding DNA: TGTGCCACCAGCAGAGATCCGGGACCCTCAACCTACGAGCAGTACTTC. This gives the protein CATSRDPGPSTYEQYF.

This clonotype has just a few counts. This chain uses TRBV2 with TRBJ2-5, with D possibly being TRBD1 (5 bases). Trimming stripped 3 bases from V and 5 bases from J, with 16 bases between. This CDR3 region has 15 residues. The germline CDR1 and CDR2 sequences are SNHLY and FYNNEI. Here the CDR3 reads CASSDGQGSGETQYF. The DNA for the CDR3 is TGTGCCAGCAGTGACGGTCAGGGTTCCGGGGAGACCCAGTACTTC.

The rearrangement links TRBV5-1 to TRBJ2-3; D remains unclear. The CDR3 extends over 16 amino acids. Trimming pared 1 base from V and 0 bases from J, leaving 12 bases between. Per the germline V gene, CDR1 is SGHRS and CDR2 is YFSETQ. CDR3 in amino acids: CASSLLGLVSTDTQYF. Written as DNA, the CDR3 is TGCGCCAGCAGCTTGCTGGGTTTAGTAAGCACAGATACGCAGTATTTT.

Only one count was recorded for this clonotype. The CDR3 coding sequence is TGTGCCACCAGTGGGAGACGGGACACAGATACGCAGTATTTT. Protein: CATSGRRDTDTQYF. This chain connects TRBV24-1 to TRBJ2-3, with D maybe TRBD2 (5 bases). Trimming removed 5 bases at V and 2 bases at J, with 10 bases between. Germline V gene data show CDR1 as KGHDR and CDR2 as SFDVKD. CDR3 size: 14 residues.

Of note for this clonotype: One end of the junction is discordant with germline, which a read error may explain. The J gene is TRBJ1-2, the V gene TRBV13, with D maybe TRBD1 (5 bases). Germline V gene data show CDR1 as PRHDT and CDR2 as FYEKMQ (reference sequence). The CDR3 is 13 residues long. The CDR3 nucleotides read TGTGCCAGCAGCTTCGGGACGCGTGGACCCCCGGCCTTC. Translated, it gives CASSFGTRGPPAF. Variable domain in full (rest from reference TRBV13 and TRBJ1-2): AAGVIQSPRHLIKEKRETATLKCYPIPRHDTVYWYQQGPGQDPQFLISFYEKMQSDKGSIPDRFSAQQFSDYHSELNMSSLELGDSALYFCASSFGTRGPPAFGSGTRLTVV.

This clonotype occurred a few times. The chain employs TRBV20-1 and TRBJ2-1, with D tentatively TRBD2 (6 bases). Trimming took off 6 bases at V and 0 bases at J, with 15 bases between the two ends. The CDR3 totals 15 residues. Germline V CDR1 and CDR2: DFQATT, SNEGSKA (reference sequence). The CDR3 loop reads CSAPLALSSYNEQFF. The CDR3, as DNA: TGCAGTGCACCCCTAGCGTTAAGCTCCTACAATGAGCAGTTCTTC.

This chain uses TRBV6-4 with TRBJ2-1; D possibly corresponds to TRBD1 (6 bases). This CDR3 contains 15 residues. From germline, CDR1 is MRHNA and CDR2 SNTAGT. Trimming took 6 bases from V and 4 from J, leaving 16 bases between them. The CDR3: CASRIRDTPYNEQFF. CDR3 nucleotides: TGTGCCAGCAGAATCCGGGACACGCCTTACAATGAGCAGTTCTTC.

The chain links TRBV20-1 to TRBJ2-2; the D gene is possibly TRBD2 (5 bases). Trimming took 6 bases from V and 3 from J, leaving 8 bases between them. The CDR3 spans 12 residues. CDR1 and CDR2 (germline): DFQATT, SNEGSKA (reference sequence). The CDR3 DNA reads as TGCAGTGCGGGCGGGTACACCGGGGAGCTGTTTTTT. It codes for CSAGGYTGELFF.

This chain joins TRBV12-3 or TRBV12-4 and TRBJ2-6; possible D gene TRBD1, 6 bases. The CDR3 runs to 16 residues. V was trimmed by 5 bases and J by 4 bases, leaving 15 bases between them. DNA of the CDR3: TGTGCCAGCAGTGTCCAAGGGGGAGCCGGGGCCAACGTCCTGACTTTC. Its translation is CASSVQGGAGANVLTF.

The sample holds a few counts of this clonotype. J is TRBJ1-4 and V is TRBV7-2; D remains unclear. The CDR3 totals 13 residues. Germline assignment: CDR1 SGHTA and CDR2 FQGNSA. Trimming took 5 bases from V and 8 from J, leaving 12 bases between them. Here the CDR3 reads CASSPLSVEKLFF. CDR3 nucleotide sequence: TGTGCCAGCAGCCCCCTCAGTGTGGAAAAACTGTTTTTT.

The gene calls are TRBV11-3 and TRBJ2-3; D not certain. Trimming left V 5 bases short and J 5 bases short, with 5 bases between. Germline CDR1 and CDR2: SGHNT and YENEEA. This CDR3 contains 11 residues. CDR3: CASSAGDTQYF. The CDR3 DNA reads TGTGCCAGCAGCGCCGGAGATACGCAGTATTTT. Complete variable domain (other parts from reference TRBV11-3 and TRBJ2-3): EAGVVQSPRYKIIEKKQPVAFWCNPISGHNTLYWYLQNLGQGPELLIRYENEEAVDDSQLPKDRFSAERLKGVDSTLKIQPAELGDSAVYLCASSAGDTQYFGPGTRLTVL.

This clonotype was observed a single time. The rearrangement links TRBV25-1 to TRBJ1-2; tentatively, D is TRBD1 (6 bases). The CDR3 has 15 residues. Trimming pared 1 base from V and 8 bases from J, leaving 17 bases between. Germline V CDR1 and CDR2: MGHDK, SYGVNS. Here the CDR3 DNA reads TGTGCCAGCAGTGAATTGGGCGGACAGTTGGGAGGCTACACCTTC. It encodes CASSELGGQLGGYTF.

The chain joins TRBV18 to TRBJ2-1; 12 bases match TRBD2. The ends lost 8 bases at V and 2 bases at J; junction bases unmatched: 4. The CDR3 sequence is 15 residues long. Germline CDR1 reads KGHSH; CDR2 reads LQKENI. In DNA, the CDR3 is TGTGCCAGCCAAAGGACTAGCGGGACCTACAATGAGCAGTTCTTC. Its translation: CASQRTSGTYNEQFF.

The chain couples TRBV4-1 to TRBJ1-5; a possible D gene is TRBD1 (6 bases). Trimming stripped 2 bases from V and 7 bases from J, with 15 bases between. The CDR3 consists of 15 residues. The germline gives CDR1 MGHRA, CDR2 YSYEKL. CDR3 nucleotide sequence: TGCGCCAGCAGCCAATGGGGCAGGGGCGCCCAGCCCCAGCATTTT. Translating it yields CASSQWGRGAQPQHF.

V is TRBV6-5 and J is TRBJ1-5, with D possibly being TRBD1 (5 bases). Germline CDR1 is MNHEY and CDR2 is SVGAGI. The CDR3 extends over 15 amino acids. V was trimmed by 5 bases and J by 4 bases, leaving 15 bases between them. This CDR3 reads CASSIRQGRNQPQHF. The CDR3 DNA reads TGTGCCAGCAGTATTCGGCAGGGTAGAAATCAGCCCCAGCATTTT.

CDR3 DNA: TGCAGCGTTGAAGACCCGACAGGCCGGTTTGCTGAAGCTTTCTTT. It codes for CSVEDPTGRFAEAFF. This sequence joins TRBV29-1 and TRBJ1-1; possible D gene TRBD1, 6 bases. The CDR3 consists of 15 residues. V lost 0 bases and J lost 6, with 17 bases in between. The germline V gene has CDR1 SQVTM and CDR2 ANQGSEA.

The chain employs TRBV6-6 and TRBJ1-6; D is undetermined. Trimming shortened V by 2 bases and J by 14 bases, and 10 bases separated the two germline ends. The CDR3 has 12 residues. Germline assignment: CDR1 MNHNY and CDR2 SVGAGI (reference sequence). DNA of the CDR3: TGTGCCAGCAGTTACGATGGGAACACCCTCCACTTT. Protein: CASSYDGNTLHF.

The chain has TRBV3-1 and TRBJ1-2; D call uncertain. V was trimmed by 2 bases and J by 0 bases, leaving 4 bases between them. The germline gives CDR1 LGHDT, CDR2 YNNKEL (reference sequence). The CDR3 is 13 amino acids. CDR3 residues: CASSQTANYGYTF. DNA of the CDR3: TGTGCCAGCAGCCAAACAGCTAACTATGGCTACACCTTC.

CDR3 protein: CAISPSTGGSGNTIYF. CDR3 sequence (DNA): TGTGCCATCAGCCCTTCCACAGGAGGCTCTGGAAACACCATATATTTT. The genes are TRBV10-3 and TRBJ1-3, with D possibly being TRBD1 (5 bases). The CDR3 is 16 amino acids. V lost 6 bases to trimming and J lost 0 bases, with 15 bases between them. Germline V gives CDR1 ENHRY, CDR2 SYGVKD.

This clonotype showed up many times. The chain combines TRBV7-6 with TRBJ1-5, with TRBD1 identical over 8 bases. Germline V gene data show CDR1 as SGHVS and CDR2 as FNYEAQ. Germline trimming cut 5 bases from V and 0 bases from J; bases unmatched to any gene: 9. The CDR3 length is 17 residues. The DNA of the CDR3 is TGTGCCAGCAGCGATAGGACAGGGCTGAATAGCAATCAGCCCCAGCATTTT. It codes for CASSDRTGLNSNQPQHF.